This passage covers 26 T cell receptor beta chains from one sample sequenced in a study of identical twins. MiXCR was run by TCRdb on the 5' RACE reads, yielding one entry per CDR3 protein. The sample has roughly 220,000 distinct CDR3 sequences; under 8.5% are singletons. The data also belong to a second study, concerning T cells expressing NK-cell markers.

Input material: CD8+ T cells sorted from blood. The receptors shown here come from a woman aged 18-35 years in good health.

Only a few counts were recorded for this clonotype. CDR3 DNA: TGTGCCAGCAGTTACGTCCCCTACGAGCAGTACTTC. This translates into CASSYVPYEQYF. This chain uses TRBV12-3 or TRBV12-4 with TRBJ2-7; D remains ambiguous. V lost 4 bases and J 2 bases, leaving 6 bases between the germline ends. The CDR3 covers 12 residues.

In this sample, this clonotype turned up a few times. The chain uses TRBV4-1 and TRBJ1-5; D gene uncertain. Per the germline V gene, CDR1 is MGHRA and CDR2 is YSYEKL. This CDR3 region has 13 residues. V was shortened by 5 bases and J by 8 bases, with 13 bases between the two germline ends. CDR3 in DNA: TGCGCCAGCAGCTTGGCGTATCTGAAGCCCCAGCATTTT. Encoded protein: CASSLAYLKPQHF.

This clonotype was counted many times. V gene TRBV29-1 combines with J gene TRBJ2-1; 9 bases agree with TRBD2. Looked up from germline, CDR1 is SQVTM and CDR2 is ANQGSEA. CDR3 length equals 18 residues. V gave up 3 bases and J gave up 0 bases; unmatched junction bases: 12. The CDR3 nucleotides are TGCAGCGTTGACCCGGGGCTAGCGGGAAGGAGCTCCTACAATGAGCAGTTCTTC. It translates to CSVDPGLAGRSSYNEQFF.

In its sample, this clonotype was seen many times. This chain joins TRBV19 and TRBJ1-5; D unresolved. Trimming removed 6 bases at V and 1 base at J, with 10 bases between. The germline CDR1 and CDR2 sequences are LNHDA and SQIVND (reference sequence). CDR3 length: 14 residues. The CDR3 DNA reads as TGTGCCAGTAGGTACAGACTAAGCAATCAGCCCCAGCATTTT. Encoded protein: CASRYRLSNQPQHF.

This clonotype has a count of ten or more. This rearrangement joins TRBV24-1 to TRBJ2-3; D is possibly TRBD2 (6 bases). CDR1 is KGHDR and CDR2 is SFDVKD in the germline V gene. Trimming removed 4 bases at V and 6 bases at J, with 10 bases between. This CDR3 spans 13 amino acids. CDR3 residues: CATSERLVDTQYF. DNA of the CDR3: TGTGCCACCAGTGAACGACTAGTGGATACGCAGTATTTT.

The V gene is TRBV9, the J gene TRBJ2-3, with a weak D call TRBD2 (6 bases). This CDR3 region has 15 residues. The germline V gene encodes CDR1 SGDLS and CDR2 YYNGEE. V was cut by 6 bases and J by 3 bases, with 17 bases left in between. The CDR3 loop reads CASTIYGGLTDTQYF. CDR3 nucleotides: TGTGCCAGCACCATCTACGGGGGACTGACAGATACGCAGTATTTT. The entire variable domain, with the rest obtained from reference TRBV9 and TRBJ2-3, is as follows: DSGVTQTPKHLITATGQRVTLRCSPRSGDLSVYWYQQSLDQGLQFLIQYYNGEERAKGNILERFSAQQFPDLHSELNLSSLELGDSALYFCASTIYGGLTDTQYFGPGTRLTVL.

In this sample, this clonotype turned up a few times. J is TRBJ2-5 and V is TRBV7-2; D may be TRBD1 (6 bases). The CDR3 contains 15 residues. CDR1 and CDR2 from the germline V gene are SGHTA and FQGNSA. V lost 1 base, J lost 5 bases, and 14 bases lay in between. Here the CDR3 DNA reads TGTGCCAGCAGCTTAGGGACAGCCTACGGGGAGACCCAGTACTTC. Translated, it gives CASSLGTAYGETQYF.

The chain combines TRBV11-2 with TRBJ1-1; no definite D call. Trimming cost V 1 base and J 2 bases, with 11 bases left between them. Germline assignment: CDR1 SGHAT and CDR2 FQNNGV. The CDR3 is 15 amino acids. The CDR3 is CASSLGRLRNTEAFF. The CDR3 nucleotides are TGTGCCAGCAGCTTAGGGCGGCTACGAAACACTGAAGCTTTCTTT. Full variable domain (outside the CDR3, taken from reference TRBV11-2 and TRBJ1-1): EAGVAQSPRYKIIEKRQSVAFWCNPISGHATLYWYQQILGQGPKLLIQFQNNGVVDDSQLPKDRFSAERLKGVDSTLKIQPAKLEDSAVYLCASSLGRLRNTEAFFGQGTRLTVV.

In this sample, this clonotype turned up many times. The chain links TRBV6-1 to TRBJ2-7; 15 bases match TRBD2. Germline CDR1 and CDR2: MNHNS and SASEGT. The CDR3 length is 17 residues. V was pared by 7 bases and J by 1 base, with 8 bases of the junction left unmatched. CDR3 nucleotide sequence: TGTGCCAGCAAGGGACTAGCGGGAGGCCGAATTTCCTACGAGCAGTACTTC. Residues: CASKGLAGGRISYEQYF.

This clonotype has at least ten counts. The chain couples TRBV20-1 to TRBJ2-3, with 8 nucleotides matching TRBD1. The J segment lost 6 bases and the V segment lost 3 bases, leaving 17 bases of the junction unmatched. The CDR3 is 17 residues long. Germline values: CDR1 DFQATT, CDR2 SNEGSKA (reference sequence). This CDR3 is CSASGDRQIRGADTQYF. CDR3 nucleotide sequence: TGCAGTGCTAGCGGGGACAGGCAGATAAGGGGCGCCGATACGCAGTATTTT.

Only a few counts were recorded for this clonotype. The V call is TRBV13, the J call TRBJ2-1, with D possibly TRBD2 on 6 matching bases. The germline V gene encodes CDR1 PRHDT and CDR2 FYEKMQ (reference sequence). CDR3 length: 12 residues. With 4 bases removed from V and 10 bases from J, the gap between germline ends came to 11 bases. Here the CDR3 reads CASSSLSGEQFF. The CDR3 DNA follows: TGTGCCAGCAGCTCACTGAGCGGGGAGCAGTTCTTC.

The table lists this clonotype with a few counts. The chain employs TRBV24-1 and TRBJ2-1; D perhaps matches TRBD1 (5 bases). This CDR3 is built from 12 residues. Germline-derived CDR1 and CDR2 are KGHDR and SFDVKD. The germline V and J ends were trimmed by 6 bases and 10 bases, with 12 bases remaining between them. The chain's CDR3 is CATSQGLGEQFF. CDR3 nucleotides: TGTGCCACCAGTCAGGGTCTGGGCGAGCAGTTCTTC.

This clonotype was picked up many times. The J gene is TRBJ2-5, the V gene TRBV11-2; 7 positions match TRBD2. Germline assignment: CDR1 SGHAT and CDR2 FQNNGV. V was clipped by 5 bases and J by 4 bases; unmatched bases: 1. This CDR3 is 12 amino acids long. The CDR3 region has the DNA TGTGCCAGCAGCGAGCGGGGAGAGACCCAGTACTTC. It specifies CASSERGETQYF.

This clonotype came up many times. This CDR3 is CASRDLNTGELFF. The CDR3 region has the DNA TGTGCCAGCCGGGACCTCAACACCGGGGAGCTGTTTTTT. The chain employs TRBV7-9 and TRBJ2-2; D assignment may be TRBD1 or TRBD2 (5 bases each). The CDR3 is 13 amino acids. V lost 8 bases to trimming and J lost 2 bases, with 9 bases between them. The germline CDR1 and CDR2 sequences are SEHNR and FQNEAQ (reference sequence).

This clonotype was recorded a few times. The chain is built from TRBV2 and TRBJ2-7; the match to TRBD2 covers 8 bases. The germline gives CDR1 SNHLY, CDR2 FYNNEI. The CDR3 sequence is 13 residues long. V dropped 10 bases and J dropped 7; count of bases not matched to a gene: 12. The CDR3: CATTGTRTEEQYF. DNA for the CDR3: TGTGCCACTACCGGGACTAGAACAGAAGAGCAGTACTTC.

This clonotype was recorded many times. The chain couples TRBV20-1 to TRBJ2-3; D unresolved. Germline V gene sequence: CDR1 DFQATT, CDR2 SNEGSKA (reference sequence). Between the trimmed V and J ends, which lost 4 bases and 5 bases, there was a span of 16 bases. The CDR3 is 14 amino acids. The CDR3 is CSATKPPKEDTQYF. Written as DNA, the CDR3 is TGCAGTGCTACAAAGCCCCCAAAAGAAGATACGCAGTATTTT.

This clonotype has a count of ten or more. The V gene is TRBV4-3, the J gene TRBJ2-7; tentative D call: TRBD1 (5 bases). The germline V gene has CDR1 LGHNA and CDR2 YSLEER. The CDR3 contains 16 residues. The V end lost 0 bases, the J end lost 0 bases, and 12 bases lay between the germline ends. CDR3 sequence: CASSQEWTSASYEQYF. For the CDR3, the DNA is TGCGCCAGCAGCCAAGAATGGACATCCGCCTCCTACGAGCAGTACTTC.

This clonotype was detected many times. The chain employs TRBV7-9 and TRBJ2-1, with D uncertain. CDR3 size: 13 residues. The V end lost 4 bases, the J end lost 3 bases, and 7 bases lay between the germline ends. Germline V gene sequence: CDR1 SEHNR, CDR2 FQNEAQ (reference sequence). DNA of the CDR3: TGTGCCAGCAGCTCCACAGTCTACAATGAGCAGTTCTTC. It translates to CASSSTVYNEQFF.

This clonotype was detected a few times. The chain has TRBV20-1 and TRBJ2-3, with 9 bases that match TRBD2. CDR1 and CDR2 (germline): DFQATT, SNEGSKA (reference sequence). The trim removed 0 bases at V and 0 bases at J, leaving 4 bases unmatched. This CDR3 region has 16 residues. As DNA, the CDR3 is TGCAGTGCTAGAGAGGATAGCGGGAGAAGCACAGATACGCAGTATTTT. The encoded protein is CSAREDSGRSTDTQYF.

This clonotype was counted at least ten times. The chain has TRBV7-2 and TRBJ2-2, with D possibly being TRBD2 (5 bases). The CDR3 has 13 residues. Deletions cut 1 base from V and 7 bases from J, with 7 bases between. Germline lookup yields CDR1 SGHTA and CDR2 FQGNSA. The CDR3 spells CASSLVGNGELFF. The CDR3 coding sequence is TGTGCCAGCAGCTTAGTCGGGAACGGGGAGCTGTTTTTT.

This clonotype was seen only a few times. The chain joins TRBV19 to TRBJ2-1; 7 bases are a match to TRBD2. The length of the CDR3 is 13 residues. The junction had 6 bases not matched to a gene; V was cut back by 10 bases and J by 3 bases. Looked up from germline, CDR1 is LNHDA and CDR2 is SQIVND (reference sequence). The CDR3 sequence: CATAGVVYNEQFF. The CDR3 DNA is TGTGCCACGGCGGGGGTGGTCTACAATGAGCAGTTCTTC.

The chain employs TRBV19 and TRBJ2-5, with 10 bases that match TRBD1. Germline trimming cut 9 bases from V and 4 bases from J; bases unmatched to any gene: 11. This CDR3 contains 15 residues. Germline V CDR1 and CDR2: LNHDA, SQIVND (reference sequence). The CDR3 reads CASHSTGTGAETQYF. Here the CDR3 DNA reads TGTGCCAGCCACTCGACAGGGACAGGGGCAGAGACCCAGTACTTC.

V and J are TRBV12-5 and TRBJ1-1, with D hard to call. The CDR3 totals 12 residues. V dropped 9 bases and J dropped 8 bases, with 16 bases sitting between them. Germline lookup yields CDR1 LGHNT and CDR2 FRNRAP. The chain's CDR3 is CASTIPTEEAFF. Written as DNA, the CDR3 is TGTGCTAGCACCATACCGACCGAAGAAGCTTTCTTT.

This clonotype was seen a handful of times. This chain links TRBV7-6 with TRBJ2-7; 9 bases align to TRBD1. The V and J ends lost 1 base and 3 bases, in that order; junction bases with no gene match: 7. Per the germline V gene, CDR1 is SGHVS and CDR2 is FNYEAQ. CDR3 length: 16 amino acids. This chain's CDR3 is CASSLGGGTGFYEQYF. CDR3 bases: TGTGCCAGCAGCTTAGGTGGCGGGACAGGGTTCTACGAGCAGTACTTC.

In its sample, this clonotype was seen a few times. The CDR3 region is CSASGTSGGGVDTQYF. CDR3 nucleotide sequence: TGCAGTGCGTCCGGGACTAGCGGGGGGGGGGTAGATACGCAGTATTTT. The chain has TRBV20-1 and TRBJ2-3; 16 bases are shared with TRBD2. V lost 6 bases, J lost 5 bases, and 8 bases stayed unmatched. Germline loops: CDR1 DFQATT, CDR2 SNEGSKA (reference sequence). The CDR3 is made up of 16 amino acids.

This clonotype was seen only a few times. The chain has TRBV27 and TRBJ1-2; 10 bases map to TRBD1. The CDR3 length is 13 residues. V was pared by 6 bases and J by 7 bases, with 5 bases of the junction left unmatched. The germline V gene encodes CDR1 MNHEY and CDR2 SMNVEV (reference sequence). The chain's CDR3 is CASRPRTGGGYTF. CDR3 DNA: TGTGCCAGCAGACCTCGGACAGGGGGTGGCTACACCTTC.